Shown below are 16 T cell receptor beta chains from a single sample sequenced in a study of blood T cell repertoires in COVID-19. Sequencing was performed with immunoSEQ multiplex PCR; in TCRdb, only in-frame clones are kept and a portion is missing. This sample has about 240,000 clones, with approximately 91% found just once. Sequenced input: peripheral blood. These receptor sequences come from a woman in her thirties with acute or convalescent COVID-19.

The genes are TRBV14 and TRBJ1-6; D unresolved. The ends were cut back, 2 bases at V and 5 bases at J, with 13 bases in the middle. This CDR3 comprises 16 residues. Looked up from germline, CDR1 is SGHDN and CDR2 is FVKESK. The CDR3 reads CASSQSRQWHNSPLHF. The CDR3 DNA reads as TGTGCCAGCAGCCAATCCAGACAATGGCATAATTCACCCCTCCACTTT.

This clone was counted between two and nine times. The rearrangement uses TRBV19 and TRBJ2-7, with 11 bases that match TRBD1. The CDR3 spans 16 residues. Losses at the gene ends were 3 bases for V and 5 bases for J; bases not matched to a gene: 9. Germline assignment: CDR1 LNHDA and CDR2 SQIVND (reference sequence). In nucleotides, the CDR3 is TGTGCCAGTAGTATCATAGGGACAGGGGGATTTGACGAGCAGTACTTC. It yields the protein CASSIIGTGGFDEQYF. Full variable domain (remainder filled in from reference TRBV19 and TRBJ2-7): DGGITQSPKYLFRKEGQNVTLSCEQNLNHDAMYWYRQDPGQGLRLIYYSQIVNDFQKGDIAEGYSVSREKKESFPLTVTSAQKNPTAFYLCASSIIGTGGFDEQYFGPGTRLTVT.

The V call is TRBV10-3, the J call TRBJ1-4; possibly TRBD1 for D (5 bases). This CDR3 has 11 amino acids. CDR1 is ENHRY, CDR2 SYGVKD, per germline. V was clipped by 10 bases and J by 7 bases, with 10 bases between them. The CDR3 sequence: CATQQGEKLFF. CDR3 bases: TGTGCCACCCAGCAGGGTGAAAAACTGTTTTTT.

This clone was seen just once. The V and J genes are TRBV6-5 and TRBJ2-7; TRBD1 matches 7 bases. Per germline, CDR1 MNHEY and CDR2 SVGAGI. Trimming removed 2 bases from V and 5 bases from J; junction bases left unmatched: 6. The CDR3 length is 14 residues. The CDR3 DNA reads TGTGCCAGCAGTTACCGGGGACAGCACCACGAGCAGTACTTC. Amino acid sequence: CASSYRGQHHEQYF.

The V call is TRBV18, the J call TRBJ2-7; 13 positions agree with TRBD2. The CDR3 runs to 18 residues. Germline-derived CDR1 and CDR2 are KGHSH and LQKENI. J gave up 2 bases and V 4 bases, and 11 bases lay outside the gene matches. The CDR3 protein is CASSQIRTSGGSTYEQYF. CDR3 coding DNA: TGTGCCAGCTCACAGATCCGGACTAGCGGGGGTTCCACCTACGAGCAGTACTTC.

With regard to this clone: Relative to the germline gene, one junction end is altered; a read error may explain this. The rearrangement links TRBV5-8 to TRBJ2-1; 9 nucleotides agree with TRBD1. Germline V gives CDR1 SGHTS, CDR2 YDEGEE. The CDR3 loop spans 13 amino acids. CDR3 region: CASRLGGTGIQFF. DNA for the CDR3: TGTGCCAGCAGGTTGGGGGGGACAGGGATACAGTTCTTC. Full variable domain (missing parts from reference TRBV5-8 and TRBJ2-1): EAGVTQSPTHLIKTRGQQATLRCSPISGHTSVYWYQQALGLGLQFLLWYDEGEERNRGNFPPRFSGRQFPNYSSELNVNALELEDSALYLCASRLGGTGIQFFGPGTRLTVL.

This clone was recorded once. The CDR3 sequence is CASRVGTGVSYEQYF. CDR3 bases: TGTGCCAGCAGGGTTGGGACAGGGGTCTCCTACGAGCAGTACTTC. The genes are TRBV6-1 and TRBJ2-7, with TRBD1 matching 10 bases. Germline CDR1 reads MNHNS; CDR2 reads SASEGT. This CDR3 has 15 amino acids. J lost 0 bases, V lost 6 bases, and 5 bases had no gene match.

The chain couples TRBV10-3 to TRBJ2-2; a possible D gene is TRBD1 (7 bases). Germline V CDR1 and CDR2: ENHRY, SYGVKD. Between the trimmed V and J ends, which lost 6 bases and 6 bases, there was a span of 20 bases. The length of the CDR3 is 16 residues. The CDR3 region is CAIRGRQGGLSGELFF. The CDR3 DNA is TGTGCCATCAGGGGTCGGCAGGGGGGCTTATCCGGGGAGCTGTTTTTT.

This clone was seen a handful of times. V and J are TRBV4-2 and TRBJ2-2, with 11 bases that match TRBD2. The CDR3 length is 16 residues. Looked up from germline, CDR1 is LGHNA and CDR2 is YNFKEQ. V lost 1 base and J lost 5; bases outside the gene matches: 3. The CDR3 sequence is CASSQGLAGGTGELFF. As DNA, the CDR3 is TGTGCCAGCAGCCAAGGTCTAGCGGGAGGAACCGGGGAGCTGTTTTTT.

In this sample, this clone turned up a few times. The gene calls are TRBV10-1 and TRBJ2-7, with D possibly matching TRBD2 (5 bases). CDR3 length equals 11 residues. The germline gives CDR1 WNHNN, CDR2 SYGVQD (reference sequence). Trimming stripped 2 bases from V and 7 bases from J, with 6 bases between. The CDR3 spells CASSEGGEQYF. CDR3 DNA: TGCGCCAGCAGTGAGGGAGGAGAGCAGTACTTC.

The chain couples TRBV7-7 to TRBJ2-2, with 13 bases lining up with TRBD2. Germline-derived CDR1 and CDR2 are SSHAT and FNYEAQ (reference sequence). V was pared by 5 bases and J by 1 base, with 7 bases of the junction left unmatched. The CDR3 totals 18 residues. CDR3 sequence reads: CASSPTSGRFKNTGELFF. DNA of the CDR3: TGTGCCAGCAGCCCGACTAGCGGGAGGTTCAAGAACACCGGGGAGCTGTTTTTT.

V gene TRBV19 combines with J gene TRBJ2-7, with TRBD1 as a possible D gene (6 bases). Germline V gene sequence: CDR1 LNHDA, CDR2 SQIVND (reference sequence). V was pared by 4 bases and J by 4 bases, with 14 bases between. The CDR3 sequence is 14 residues long. CDR3 DNA: TGTGCCAGTAGTACCCCCGGACAGACGTACGAGCAGTACTTC. Protein sequence: CASSTPGQTYEQYF.

The chain recombines TRBV5-6 with TRBJ2-7, with D possibly matching TRBD1 (6 bases). CDR1 and CDR2 (germline): SGHDT, YYEEEE. Trimming left V 6 bases short and J 5 bases short, with 18 bases between. The CDR3 is 14 amino acids. The CDR3 nucleotides are TGTGCCAGCATCAATACAGGGTTGCGGGACGAGCAGTACTTC. Translated, it gives CASINTGLRDEQYF.

The V call is TRBV6-5, the J call TRBJ2-5; maybe TRBD2 (6 bases). The length of the CDR3 is 14 residues. Germline CDR1 MNHEY, CDR2 SVGAGI. Trimming stripped 5 bases from V and 4 bases from J, with 14 bases between. CDR3 coding DNA: TGTGCCAGCAGTAACACCCAGGGAGGAGAGACCCAGTACTTC. This sequence encodes CASSNTQGGETQYF.

The chain employs TRBV6-5 and TRBJ1-1; 7 nucleotides align to TRBD1. Germline loops: CDR1 MNHEY, CDR2 SVGAGI. V was pared by 4 bases and J by 5 bases, with 7 bases of the junction left unmatched. The CDR3 contains 14 residues. The CDR3 here is CASSFGQVGTEAFF. The CDR3 bases are TGTGCCAGCAGTTTCGGACAGGTCGGTACTGAAGCTTTCTTT.

The chain is built from TRBV7-6 and TRBJ2-1; 12 bases agree with TRBD2. The germline V gene encodes CDR1 SGHVS and CDR2 FNYEAQ. Unmatched junction bases numbered 17, after V lost 5 bases and J lost 6 bases. This CDR3 is built from 19 residues. The CDR3 DNA follows: TGTGCCAGCAGCATTGGACTAGCGGGAATATACCAGGAGCTCAATGAGCAGTTCTTC. It is translated as CASSIGLAGIYQELNEQFF.